The T cell receptor (beta chain) under discussion was sequenced for a study of blood T cell repertoires in COVID-19. Study-wide context: PBMCs, B-cell-depleted T cells, or T cells were the source of the cDNA or gDNA that made up the material.

The assay was immunoSEQ multiplex PCR, and TCRdb's table has in-frame clones only and misses some. The sample lists 140,000 to 150,000 clones, 75% to 90% occurring once. This clone has just one count. The germline gives CDR1 SGHVS, CDR2 FQNEAQ. The CDR3 extends over 16 amino acids. V shed 5 bases and J 1 base; nucleotides not matched to a gene: 2. This TCR derives from a human donor in a cohort sampled during active COVID-19. The rearrangement joins TRBV7-8 to TRBJ2-6, with TRBD1 identical over 10 bases. Sequences were obtained from peripheral blood. CDR3 DNA sequence: TGTGCCAGCAGCCGACAGGGGGCGTCTGGGGCCAACGTCCTGACTTTC. Residues: CASSRQGASGANVLTF.